This T cell receptor beta chain was captured by sequencing in a study of blood T cell repertoires in COVID-19. From germline, CDR1 is LGHDT and CDR2 YNNKEL (reference sequence). Trimming removed 4 bases from V and 2 bases from J, with 12 bases in between. The CDR3 spans 14 residues. Libraries were prepared by immunoSEQ multiplex PCR; TCRdb keeps only in-frame clonotypes and omits some of them. The sample consists of some 180,000 clones, around 81% of them appearing once. This sequence joins TRBV3-1 (or the pseudogene TRBV3-2) and TRBJ2-7; D possibly corresponds to TRBD2 (6 bases). The sequenced material came from peripheral blood. The sequence came from a woman aged 35 to 49 with COVID-19, enrolled during active disease. Written as DNA, the CDR3 is TGTGCCAGCAGCCGGCCGGGAGAAACCTACGAGCAGTACTTC. This translates into CASSRPGETYEQYF.